The 29 T cell receptor beta chains in this list originate from one sample, sequenced in a study of shared clonotypes between healthy human individuals (dated by TCRdb to 2018 to 2021). Library preparation used the immunoSEQ multiplex PCR assay. Drawn from immuneACCESS, this table holds only the in-frame rearrangements with V and J called that TCRdb kept. Clones are partly lost; checked studies trace under half to an unresolved V gene and leave the rest unexplained. This sample comprises 180,000 or so clones, over 80% of them detected only once. The ten biggest clones cover 0.067% of the sample. The sample was naive CD4+ T cells sorted from blood. Reading the label with the study, this specimen's cell subset or site is: CD45RA+ positively selected. Receptor source: a woman aged 30 to 39 in good health.

The rearrangement uses TRBV2 and TRBJ1-3, with no clear D. The V gene's germline CDR1 is SNHLY and CDR2 FYNNEI. The CDR3 sequence is 15 residues long. Trimming removed 0 bases at V and 4 bases at J, with 10 bases between. The CDR3 protein is CASSEARTFGNTIYF. DNA for the CDR3: TGTGCCAGCAGTGAAGCGCGAACATTCGGAAACACCATATATTTT.

The chain joins TRBV5-1 to TRBJ2-1; 14 nucleotides line up with TRBD2. The V gene end was trimmed by 0 bases and the J gene end by 10 bases; junction bases not matched to a gene: 6. The CDR3 loop spans 16 amino acids. Per the germline V gene, CDR1 is SGHRS and CDR2 is YFSETQ. The CDR3 bases are TGCGCCAGCAGCTTGGCGGGGACTAGCGGGAGTCGGGAGCAGTTCTTC. Encoded protein: CASSLAGTSGSREQFF.

The rearrangement joins TRBV4-1 to TRBJ2-7; D is ambiguous. Germline loops: CDR1 MGHRA, CDR2 YSYEKL. This CDR3 spans 16 amino acids. Trimming pared 0 bases from V and 0 bases from J, leaving 12 bases between. The CDR3 DNA sequence: TGCGCCAGCAGCCAAGAATATAGCACGAACTCCTACGAGCAGTACTTC. Encoded protein: CASSQEYSTNSYEQYF.

This sequence joins TRBV2 and TRBJ1-2, with a weak D call TRBD1 (5 bases). The V end was cut by 5 bases, the J end by 6 bases, with 16 bases between. This CDR3 is 14 amino acids long. Germline V gene sequence: CDR1 SNHLY, CDR2 FYNNEI. The CDR3 DNA follows: TGTGCCAGCAGTATGAGGGAATTAGGGGATGGCTACACCTTC. Translation gives CASSMRELGDGYTF.

The genes are TRBV6-6 and TRBJ1-4, with TRBD1 matching 10 bases. The germline V gene has CDR1 MNHNY and CDR2 SVGAGI (reference sequence). V dropped 4 bases and J dropped 7; count of bases not matched to a gene: 3. The CDR3 is made up of 14 amino acids. The CDR3 loop reads CASSLGQGSEKLFF. The CDR3 nucleotides are TGTGCCAGCAGTTTGGGACAGGGGAGTGAAAAACTGTTTTTT.

The V gene is TRBV6-5, the J gene TRBJ1-2; 12 bases align to TRBD1. CDR3 length equals 16 residues. The J segment lost 3 bases and the V segment lost 4 bases, leaving 6 bases of the junction unmatched. Germline CDR1 and CDR2: MNHEY and SVGAGI. The DNA for the CDR3 is TGTGCCAGCAGTTTCTCGGGACAGGGGGCGGACTATGGCTACACCTTC. Translation gives CASSFSGQGADYGYTF.

This clone was seen once. J is TRBJ1-1 and V is TRBV5-4; D is possibly TRBD1 (6 bases). The CDR3 length is 15 residues. The germline gives CDR1 SGHNT, CDR2 YYREEE (reference sequence). V lost 1 base to trimming and J lost 5 bases, with 15 bases between them. CDR3 sequence reads: CASSLSPRGGTEAFF. The DNA for the CDR3 is TGTGCCAGCAGCTTGAGTCCCAGGGGAGGGACTGAAGCTTTCTTT.

V gene TRBV4-1 combines with J gene TRBJ1-3; perhaps TRBD1 as D (5 bases). The V end was cut by 1 base, the J end by 4 bases, with 11 bases between. CDR3 size: 15 residues. Germline V lookup: CDR1 MGHRA, CDR2 YSYEKL. CDR3 amino acids: CASSQAAGRGNTIYF. As DNA, the CDR3 is TGCGCCAGCAGCCAAGCTGCGGGGCGAGGAAACACCATATATTTT.

The chain carries TRBV6-5 and TRBJ2-2; TRBD2 might be the D (6 bases). The CDR3 extends over 13 amino acids. The germline CDR1 and CDR2 sequences are MNHEY and SVGAGI. Trimming took 6 bases from V and 6 from J, leaving 11 bases between them. As DNA, the CDR3 is TGTGCCAGCAGGCGGGATAGTGCCGGGGAGCTGTTTTTT. It codes for CASRRDSAGELFF.

The rearrangement links TRBV5-1 to TRBJ2-3; a weak D match, TRBD1 (5 bases). The germline V and J ends were trimmed by 0 bases and 0 bases, with 20 bases remaining between them. The CDR3 sequence is 19 residues long. Per germline, CDR1 SGHRS and CDR2 YFSETQ. The CDR3 DNA reads TGCGCCAGCAGCTTGGGGTATCAAATCAGGGCGACTAGCACAGATACGCAGTATTTT. Its translation: CASSLGYQIRATSTDTQYF.

V usage is TRBV7-3 and J usage is TRBJ2-1, with TRBD1 identical over 7 bases. Germline CDR1 reads SGHTA; CDR2 reads FQGTGA. This CDR3 is built from 15 residues. The V gene end was trimmed by 5 bases and the J gene end by 7 bases; junction bases not matched to a gene: 11. As DNA, the CDR3 is TGTGCCAGCAGCGTTAGACAGGGTTCCCCAAATGAGCAGTTCTTC. Residues: CASSVRQGSPNEQFF.

The chain combines TRBV4-2 with TRBJ2-2; 13 bases are shared with TRBD2. The CDR3 sequence is 18 residues long. Germline CDR1 reads LGHNA; CDR2 reads YNFKEQ. Trimming cost V 0 bases and J 4 bases; bases outside gene matches: 5. Here the CDR3 DNA reads TGTGCCAGCAGCCAAGAGCAACTAGCGGGAGGGGTCACCGGGGAGCTGTTTTTT. This gives the protein CASSQEQLAGGVTGELFF.

The rearrangement joins TRBV5-8 to TRBJ1-5; D might be TRBD1 (5 bases). V shed 4 bases and J shed 4 bases, with 12 bases lying between them. This CDR3 has 14 amino acids. The V gene's germline CDR1 is SGHTS and CDR2 YDEGEE. The DNA of the CDR3 is TGTGCCAGCAGCGCTGGACAACAGAATCAGCCCCAGCATTTT. It yields the protein CASSAGQQNQPQHF.

The rearrangement links TRBV27 to TRBJ1-2; D remains unclear. With 9 bases removed from V and 4 bases from J, the gap between germline ends came to 9 bases. The germline V gene has CDR1 MNHEY and CDR2 SMNVEV (reference sequence). The length of the CDR3 is 11 residues. Here the CDR3 reads CARWLGYGYTF. The CDR3 DNA reads as TGTGCCAGATGGTTGGGCTATGGCTACACCTTC.

Details on this clone: One end of the junction varies from germline; a read error may be responsible. The genes are TRBV27 and TRBJ2-7; TRBD2 is a possible D gene (6 bases). The length of the CDR3 is 14 residues. Per the germline V gene, CDR1 is MNHEY and CDR2 is SMNVEV (reference sequence). CDR3 nucleotides: TGTGCCAGCAGTTTTCACGGGAGTTCCTTCGAGCAGTACTTC. Translating gives CASSFHGSSFEQYF.

The chain recombines TRBV19 with TRBJ1-1, with D possibly TRBD1 on 6 matching bases. CDR3 length equals 15 residues. Trimming removed 6 bases from V and 4 bases from J, with 18 bases in between. The germline gives CDR1 LNHDA, CDR2 SQIVND (reference sequence). In DNA form, the CDR3 reads TGTGCCAGTAGACCCCCCCCGGGGGCGAGCACTGAAGCTTTCTTT. Amino acid sequence: CASRPPPGASTEAFF.

J is TRBJ2-1 and V is TRBV9; TRBD2 aligns across 8 bases. The CDR3 is made up of 16 amino acids. Germline CDR1 reads SGDLS; CDR2 reads YYNGEE. V gave up 2 bases and J gave up 3 bases; unmatched junction bases: 7. The CDR3 nucleotides are TGTGCCAGCAGCGTTCACGGGACTAGTCGCTACAATGAGCAGTTCTTC. This encodes CASSVHGTSRYNEQFF.

The rearrangement uses TRBV10-3 and TRBJ2-2; 10 nucleotides align to TRBD2. V lost 4 bases, J lost 4 bases, and 9 bases stayed unmatched. CDR1 is ENHRY, CDR2 SYGVKD, per germline. The CDR3 is made up of 17 amino acids. Here the CDR3 reads CAISVLAGDQGTGELFF. The CDR3 DNA reads TGTGCCATCAGTGTGCTAGCGGGAGATCAGGGCACCGGGGAGCTGTTTTTT.

This clone was observed a single time. This chain connects TRBV5-8 to TRBJ2-7; perhaps TRBD2 as D (12 bases). Germline CDR1 reads SGHTS; CDR2 reads YDEGEE. CDR3 length equals 19 residues. V lost 4 bases to trimming and J lost 5 bases, with 31 bases between them. The CDR3 coding sequence is TGTGCCAGCAGCCTAGGGACAGGGGGAGGACTAGCGGGACTCGACGAGCAGTACTTC. This sequence encodes CASSLGTGGGLAGLDEQYF.

V is TRBV7-9 and J is TRBJ2-1; no clear D gene. The CDR3 length is 15 residues. CDR1 and CDR2 (germline): SEHNR, FQNEAQ (reference sequence). V lost 0 bases, J lost 0 bases, and 6 bases lay in between. CDR3 sequence (DNA): TGTGCCAGCAGCTTAGCGGCGATCTCCTACAATGAGCAGTTCTTC. It yields the protein CASSLAAISYNEQFF.

This chain uses TRBV6-4 with TRBJ2-6, with D possibly matching TRBD1 (6 bases). V gave up 3 bases and J gave up 2 bases, with 17 bases separating them. The CDR3 sequence is 18 residues long. Germline V gene data show CDR1 as MRHNA and CDR2 as SNTAGT. The CDR3 region is CASSEQPLEGAGANVLTF. CDR3 in DNA: TGTGCCAGCAGTGAGCAACCTCTCGAGGGGGCTGGGGCCAACGTCCTGACTTTC.

The chain uses TRBV7-8 and TRBJ2-1; 7 bases align to TRBD1. The CDR3 has 13 amino acids. The V gene end was trimmed by 5 bases and the J gene end by 3 bases; junction bases not matched to a gene: 1. CDR1 and CDR2 (germline): SGHVS, FQNEAQ. CDR3 sequence (DNA): TGTGCCAGCAGCCGGGACAGCTACAATGAGCAGTTCTTC. Protein: CASSRDSYNEQFF. The whole variable domain, remainder taken from reference TRBV7-8 and TRBJ2-1, is GAGVSQSPRYKVAKRGQDVALRCDPISGHVSLFWYQQALGQGPEFLTYFQNEAQLDKSGLPSDRFFAERPEGSVSTLKIQRTQQEDSAVYLCASSRDSYNEQFFGPGTRLTVL.

The gene calls are TRBV28 and TRBJ1-2; the D gene is possibly TRBD1 (6 bases). CDR1 MDHEN and CDR2 SYDVKM come from the germline V gene. The CDR3 loop spans 14 amino acids. V was trimmed by 5 bases and J by 8 bases, leaving 18 bases between them. CDR3 amino acids: CASSPRGSLRGYTF. The CDR3 DNA sequence: TGTGCCAGCAGTCCCAGGGGCTCCTTGAGGGGCTACACCTTC.

The chain employs TRBV28 and TRBJ1-2; D might be TRBD1 (6 bases). Trimming removed 6 bases from V and 4 bases from J, with 12 bases in between. The germline V gene has CDR1 MDHEN and CDR2 SYDVKM. CDR3 length: 13 residues. The CDR3 here is CASSLGGTYGYTF. The CDR3 DNA reads as TGTGCCAGCAGCCTAGGGGGGACCTATGGCTACACCTTC.

This chain joins TRBV6-5 and TRBJ2-7, with D tentatively TRBD1 or TRBD2 (5 bases each). The CDR3 runs to 14 residues. CDR1 is MNHEY and CDR2 is SVGAGI in the germline V gene. The V end lost 0 bases, the J end lost 3 bases, and 9 bases lay between the germline ends. DNA for the CDR3: TGTGCCAGCAGTTACTCCCAGGGAGTCTACGAGCAGTACTTC. Translation gives CASSYSQGVYEQYF.

This chain uses TRBV19 with TRBJ1-5; TRBD1 might be the D (6 bases). Germline V gene sequence: CDR1 LNHDA, CDR2 SQIVND (reference sequence). This CDR3 has 15 residues. Trimming took 5 bases from V and 1 from J, leaving 12 bases between them. The CDR3 nucleotides are TGTGCCAGTAGTTTAATACAGGGCAGCAATCAGCCCCAGCATTTT. Amino acids: CASSLIQGSNQPQHF.

The gene calls are TRBV27 and TRBJ2-7; D is possibly TRBD1 or TRBD2 (5 bases each). This CDR3 comprises 17 residues. The germline gives CDR1 MNHEY, CDR2 SMNVEV (reference sequence). Between the trimmed V and J ends, which lost 1 base and 4 bases, there was a span of 20 bases. The CDR3 reads CASSLFSSGGEHYEQYF. The CDR3 DNA follows: TGTGCCAGCAGTTTATTCTCTAGTGGGGGAGAACATTACGAGCAGTACTTC.

The genes are TRBV28 and TRBJ1-2; D gene uncertain. This CDR3 has 15 amino acids. CDR1 and CDR2 from the germline V gene are MDHEN and SYDVKM. Trimming removed 1 base at V and 4 bases at J, with 13 bases between. The CDR3 loop is CASSLSGRDSYGYTF. The CDR3 DNA follows: TGTGCCAGCAGTTTATCGGGCAGAGATTCCTATGGCTACACCTTC.

The rearrangement uses TRBV6-5 and TRBJ1-2; no reliable D call. Germline CDR1 reads MNHEY; CDR2 reads SVGAGI. Trimming left V 6 bases short and J 13 bases short, with 21 bases between. CDR3 size: 13 residues. CDR3 in DNA: TGTGCCAGCAGGTCCCAGGATCCGCCTATTAGCACCTTC. This encodes CASRSQDPPISTF.